Sequencing of this T cell receptor beta chain was carried out in a study of CD8+ T cells in alopecia areata. Overall study context: Treated patients were dosed with oral tofacitinib, taking 5 to 10 mg twice daily.

Germline CDR1 SQVTM, CDR2 ANQGSEA. V lost 4 bases to trimming and J lost 1 base; unmatched junction nucleotides: 11. CDR3 size: 17 residues. Documented treatment: oral pan-JAK inhibitor, 5-10 mg twice daily. The investigators collected lesional scalp punch biopsies and peripheral blood from alopecia areata patients. It was cDNA, reverse transcribed from extracted RNA, that served as the sequencing template. The protocol was immunoSEQ multiplex PCR, while the TCRdb copy is restricted to in-frame clones and leaves out a portion. The sample lists approximately 160,000 clones, approximately 62% occurring once.

This chain links TRBV29-1 with TRBJ1-5; 9 bases are a match to TRBD1. This TCR came from a human donor with alopecia areata. The sample here was CD4+ T cells sorted from blood, taken at week 24, from a patient treated with tofacitinib. The CDR3 region has the DNA TGCAGCGTTGGGACGGGACAGGGTACGGAAAGCAATCAGCCCCAGCATTTT. This sequence encodes CSVGTGQGTESNQPQHF.